This TCR beta chain appears in the sequencing data of a study of T cells in Graves' hyperthyroidism and ophthalmopathy. Absent ophthalmopathy progression within 18 months defined stable Graves' hyperthyroidism. The study left out patients who had uncontrolled infection, other autoimmune disease, pregnancy or lactation. Around 9.8 ml fresh peripheral blood yielded the PBMCs. Trimming cost V 5 bases and J 6 bases; bases outside gene matches: 7. The germline V gene has CDR1 SGHRS and CDR2 YFSETQ. The CDR3 runs to 15 residues. Amplified TCR beta CDR3 regions derived from RNA transcripts. First-round RT-PCR of the TCR CDR3 relied on the HTBI primer set. TCRdb re-analysed the multiplex PCR reads in MiXCR, keeping a single row per CDR3 protein. The sample lists about 740,000 distinct CDR3 sequences, 14% occurring once.

The genes are TRBV5-1 and TRBJ2-1; TRBD2 agrees at 11 bases. The source material was blood. The sequence was collected from a woman between 18 and 30 years old with Graves' hyperthyroidism. The CDR3 DNA follows: TGCGCCAGCAGTTATAGCGGGAGGGAAGGCAATGAGCAGTTCTTC. Protein sequence: CASSYSGREGNEQFF. The full variable domain, completed using reference TRBV5-1 and TRBJ2-1, is KAGVTQTPRYLIKTRGQQVTLSCSPISGHRSVSWYQQTPGQGLQFLFEYFSETQRNKGNFPGRFSGRQFSNSRSEMNVSTLELGDSALYLCASSYSGREGNEQFFGPGTRLTVL.